A single sample is the source of the 21 T cell receptor beta chains below, sequenced in a study of memory B cells and T cells in multiple sclerosis. Stimulus-free culture yielded autoproliferating CFSE-dim and non-proliferating CFSE-high T cells, each sequenced separately. Cultures began with some 52 million CFSE-labeled PBMCs, unstimulated for 7 days, with replicate wells pooled. For these TCRs, the target antigens are not known. Sequencing was performed with immunoSEQ multiplex PCR; in TCRdb, only in-frame clones are kept and a portion is missing. The sample yields 46,000 or so clones, approximately 80% seen once. The sequenced material came from PBMCs from blood kept in culture. The receptor source for this set is a human donor with multiple sclerosis.

The chain carries TRBV4-1 and TRBJ2-7; the match to TRBD1 covers 10 bases. V gave up 0 bases and J gave up 3 bases; unmatched junction bases: 2. The CDR3 is 15 residues long. Germline loops: CDR1 MGHRA, CDR2 YSYEKL. The CDR3 DNA follows: TGCGCCAGCAGCCAAGAAGACAGGGGGCTCTACGAGCAGTACTTC. Residues: CASSQEDRGLYEQYF.

This rearrangement joins TRBV19 to TRBJ2-5; no firm D call. V was shortened by 5 bases and J by 2 bases, with 12 bases between the two germline ends. The CDR3 spans 14 residues. From germline, CDR1 is LNHDA and CDR2 SQIVND (reference sequence). Here the CDR3 DNA reads TGTGCCAGTAGTGCGTCAGAGTTACAAGAGACCCAGTACTTC. This gives the protein CASSASELQETQYF.

V usage is TRBV5-1 and J usage is TRBJ2-7; D uncertain. Germline V gene sequence: CDR1 SGHRS, CDR2 YFSETQ. The CDR3 has 14 residues. The V and J ends lost 5 bases and 7 bases respectively, with 19 bases between them. The CDR3 loop reads CASSIVGAKGEQYF. DNA for the CDR3: TGCGCCAGCAGTATTGTTGGCGCCAAAGGGGAGCAGTACTTC.

CDR3 loop: CASSLSGQAGGGAFF. The CDR3 nucleotides read TGTGCCAGCAGTTTATCGGGGCAGGCAGGAGGCGGAGCTTTCTTT. The rearrangement joins TRBV27 to TRBJ1-1; weak D call: TRBD1 (5 bases). V was trimmed by 0 bases and J by 10 bases, leaving 18 bases between them. The length of the CDR3 is 15 residues. Germline assignment: CDR1 MNHEY and CDR2 SMNVEV (reference sequence).

This clone was seen a single time. The rearrangement joins TRBV10-3 to TRBJ2-7; 8 bases align to TRBD2. Germline trimming cut 10 bases from V and 6 bases from J; bases unmatched to any gene: 17. The CDR3 loop spans 15 amino acids. CDR1 and CDR2 from the germline V gene are ENHRY and SYGVKD. CDR3 nucleotides: TGTGCCACGTATTCGTTTTCGGGGGGGCCGAGCGAGCAGTACTTC. This translates into CATYSFSGGPSEQYF.

The chain has TRBV4-3 and TRBJ2-5; D ambiguous. The CDR3 contains 15 residues. V was clipped by 0 bases and J by 0 bases, with 8 bases between them. Germline V gene lookup returns CDR1 LGHNA and CDR2 YSLEER. For the CDR3, the DNA is TGCGCCAGCAGCCAAGACTCCCACTACCAAGAGACCCAGTACTTC. Encoded protein: CASSQDSHYQETQYF.

The genes are TRBV19 and TRBJ1-4; TRBD1 aligns across 7 bases. CDR1 LNHDA and CDR2 SQIVND come from the germline V gene (reference sequence). This CDR3 is 15 amino acids long. V lost 1 base to trimming and J lost 8 bases; unmatched junction nucleotides: 7. CDR3 coding DNA: TGTGCCAGTAGTATAGGAACAGGGGCTGTCGAAAAACTGTTTTTT. Amino acids: CASSIGTGAVEKLFF.

The rearrangement uses TRBV5-1 and TRBJ1-1; a possible D gene is TRBD1 (5 bases). The CDR3 contains 16 residues. The germline gives CDR1 SGHRS, CDR2 YFSETQ. Deletions cut 1 base from V and 0 bases from J, with 13 bases between. As DNA, the CDR3 is TGCGCCAGCAGCTTGATCCCCCTGGGGCTGAACACTGAAGCTTTCTTT. Translating gives CASSLIPLGLNTEAFF.

This sequence joins TRBV29-1 and TRBJ2-1; D assignment may be TRBD1 or TRBD2 (6 bases each). Looked up from germline, CDR1 is SQVTM and CDR2 is ANQGSEA. V was clipped by 8 bases and J by 4 bases, with 15 bases between them. The CDR3 contains 13 residues. The CDR3 is CSLRGGGYNEQFF. CDR3 coding DNA: TGCAGCCTCCGAGGAGGGGGGTACAATGAGCAGTTCTTC.

The chain joins TRBV11-2 to TRBJ2-5; D perhaps matches TRBD1 (5 bases). The DNA end is more similar to TRBJ2-7, so the J call may be wrong. The CDR3 consists of 16 residues. Germline V gene sequence: CDR1 SGHAT, CDR2 FQNNGV. CDR3 sequence: CASSLDQGRSSTEQYF. CDR3 sequence (DNA): TGTGCCAGCAGCTTAGACCAGGGAAGATCGTCCACCGAGCAGTACTTC.

This rearrangement joins TRBV11-3 to TRBJ1-6; perhaps TRBD1 as D (5 bases). Deletions cut 1 base from V and 6 bases from J, with 16 bases between. Germline V gives CDR1 SGHNT, CDR2 YENEEA. The CDR3 has 17 amino acids. The CDR3 DNA sequence: TGTGCCAGCAGCTTAGTGTACACAGGAGACCTTAATTCACCCCTCCACTTT. Residues: CASSLVYTGDLNSPLHF.

The chain employs TRBV30 and TRBJ2-2; D call uncertain. The CDR3 totals 14 residues. V gave up 2 bases and J gave up 6 bases, with 13 bases separating them. Germline V gene data show CDR1 as GTSNPN and CDR2 as SVGIG (reference sequence). CDR3: CAWSRDVLAGELFF. The DNA for the CDR3 is TGTGCCTGGAGTCGCGACGTGTTGGCCGGGGAGCTGTTTTTT.

This rearrangement joins TRBV11-2 to TRBJ2-1, with TRBD1 as a possible D gene (6 bases). CDR1 SGHAT and CDR2 FQNNGV come from the germline V gene. V was trimmed by 6 bases and J by 7 bases, leaving 16 bases between them. This CDR3 is 14 amino acids long. CDR3 sequence: CASSQNRAINEQFF. In DNA form, the CDR3 reads TGTGCCAGCAGTCAAAACAGGGCGATAAATGAGCAGTTCTTC.

The rearrangement joins TRBV11-2 to TRBJ1-2, with a weak D call TRBD1 (6 bases). Trimming took 4 bases from V and 4 from J, leaving 22 bases between them. This CDR3 comprises 17 residues. Germline CDR1 and CDR2: SGHAT and FQNNGV. The CDR3 nucleotides are TGTGCCAGCAGCTCCCCACGTCCCTTACAGGGATTCTATGGCTACACCTTC. As protein: CASSSPRPLQGFYGYTF.

The rearrangement joins TRBV6-5 to TRBJ1-5; D not resolved. The CDR3 is 14 residues long. With 8 bases removed from V and 3 bases from J, the gap between germline ends came to 14 bases. The germline CDR1 and CDR2 sequences are MNHEY and SVGAGI. CDR3 amino acids: CASLSGQVNQPQHF. Written as DNA, the CDR3 is TGTGCCAGCCTTTCGGGCCAGGTCAATCAGCCCCAGCATTTT.

The chain combines TRBV18 with TRBJ1-1; D is possibly TRBD1 (6 bases). Per germline, CDR1 KGHSH and CDR2 LQKENI. Trimming removed 0 bases at V and 2 bases at J, with 10 bases between. CDR3 length equals 15 residues. CDR3 region: CASSPPGAGNTEAFF. The CDR3, as DNA: TGTGCCAGCTCACCACCGGGGGCAGGAAACACTGAAGCTTTCTTT.

The V and J genes are TRBV7-2 and TRBJ1-5; D possibly corresponds to TRBD1 (6 bases). CDR3 size: 15 residues. Trimming cost V 3 bases and J 2 bases, with 11 bases left between them. Germline assignment: CDR1 SGHTA and CDR2 FQGNSA. Here the CDR3 reads CASSLGGAGNQPQHF. The DNA for the CDR3 is TGTGCCAGCAGCTTGGGGGGCGCGGGCAATCAGCCCCAGCATTTT.

The chain recombines TRBV10-3 with TRBJ1-2, with 7 nucleotides matching TRBD1. V lost 4 bases to trimming and J lost 1 base; unmatched junction nucleotides: 6. CDR1 is ENHRY and CDR2 is SYGVKD in the germline V gene. This CDR3 contains 15 residues. The CDR3 DNA sequence: TGTGCCATCAGTGGGCAGGGACAGCATAACTATGGCTACACCTTC. Protein sequence: CAISGQGQHNYGYTF.

The chain couples TRBV13 to TRBJ2-2; D is uncertain. There are 14 residues in the CDR3. V dropped 5 bases and J dropped 3 bases, with 10 bases sitting between them. Germline V CDR1 and CDR2: PRHDT, FYEKMQ (reference sequence). The chain's CDR3 is CASSAIRYTGELFF. The CDR3 nucleotides read TGTGCCAGCAGCGCGATAAGGTACACCGGGGAGCTGTTTTTT.

The chain is built from TRBV29-1 and TRBJ2-2; 11 nucleotides align to TRBD2. V lost 6 bases, J lost 6 bases, and 9 bases stayed unmatched. This CDR3 is 15 amino acids long. Looked up from germline, CDR1 is SQVTM and CDR2 is ANQGSEA. The CDR3 region is CSVDPSGGRAGELFF. CDR3 DNA sequence: TGCAGCGTAGACCCTAGCGGGGGGCGGGCCGGGGAGCTGTTTTTT.

The V gene is TRBV28, the J gene TRBJ1-1; possibly TRBD1 for D (6 bases). Germline lookup yields CDR1 MDHEN and CDR2 SYDVKM. V dropped 6 bases and J dropped 4 bases, with 36 bases sitting between them. This CDR3 is built from 21 residues. This CDR3 is CASSIKKQGLGSERFGTEAFF. CDR3 nucleotides: TGTGCCAGCAGCATAAAGAAACAGGGTTTGGGTAGTGAAAGGTTTGGCACTGAAGCTTTCTTT.